This section outlines one TCR beta chain sequence together with its context. V lost 2 bases to trimming and J lost 6 bases, with 14 bases between them. Germline CDR1 and CDR2: SGHRS and YFSETQ. This CDR3 has 15 amino acids. The data are from a study of blood T cell repertoires in COVID-19. The wider study: Acute and convalescent COVID-19 samples came from the United States, Italy and Spain. PBMCs, B-cell-depleted T cells, or T cells provided the cDNA or gDNA that made up the material.

Repertoires were generated with immunoSEQ multiplex PCR, while TCRdb's copy carries only in-frame clones and drops some. The sample includes roughly 15,000 clones, around 92% of them seen just once. The chain uses TRBV5-1 and TRBJ2-2, with D perhaps matching TRBD1 (6 bases). Material: peripheral blood. This clonotype was obtained from a human donor in a cohort sampled during active COVID-19. CDR3 protein: CASSFGQTVSGELFF. The DNA for the CDR3 is TGCGCCAGCAGCTTTGGACAGACGGTGTCCGGGGAGCTGTTTTTT.